This is a list of T cell receptor beta chains from one sample in a study of lymphopenia after photon versus proton radiotherapy. Sequencing was performed with immunoSEQ multiplex PCR; in TCRdb, only in-frame clones are kept and a portion is missing. This table has roughly 5,000 clones, around 89% appearing once. The material sequenced was peripheral blood, taken from a patient treated with photon-based radiotherapy. Every receptor here comes from a man aged 80 or over with cholangiocarcinoma. The CDR3 runs from the conserved cysteine through the conserved F or W. The D gene is left open where the match is weak. Rows give clone size only sometimes, using once, few, many, or a class for an expanded clone.

d_call	v_call	j_call	clone_size	cdr3_aa	cdr3_nt
NA	TRBV29-1	TRBJ1-2	NA	CSVGDGPYGYTF	TGCAGCGTTGGGGACGGACCCTATGGCTACACCTTC
NA	TRBV29-1	TRBJ1-2	NA	CSVDITGSYGYTF	TGCAGCGTTGACATAACAGGGTCCTATGGCTACACCTTC
NA	TRBV7-5	TRBJ1-4	NA	CASSLRREDEKLFF	TGTGCCAGCAGCTTGCGCAGGGAGGATGAAAAACTGTTTTTT
NA	TRBV9	TRBJ1-3	NA	CASSVAGSSPQNTIYF	TGTGCCAGCAGCGTAGCTGGCAGCTCCCCCCAAAACACCATATATTTT
NA	TRBV5-1	TRBJ1-4	NA	CASPPRRTNEKLFF	TGCGCCAGTCCCCCCAGGCGAACTAATGAAAAACTGTTTTTT
TRBD2	TRBV5-1	TRBJ2-1	NA	CASSPTSGGPNEQFF	TGCGCCAGCAGCCCAACTAGCGGGGGGCCTAATGAGCAGTTCTTC
NA	TRBV30	TRBJ1-2	NA	CAWRQKGEGYTF	TGTGCCTGGAGACAAAAGGGGGAAGGCTACACCTTC
NA	TRBV7-2	TRBJ2-4	NA	CASSLTAAKNIQYF	TGTGCCAGCAGCTTGACAGCCGCCAAAAACATTCAGTACTTC
TRBD1	TRBV9	TRBJ2-5	NA	CASSGTGPGMTQYF	TGTGCCAGCAGTGGGACAGGTCCTGGGATGACCCAGTACTTC
NA	TRBV28	TRBJ2-5	NA	CASSFRRVETQYF	TGTGCCAGCAGTTTTAGGAGGGTTGAGACCCAGTACTTC
NA	TRBV7-3	TRBJ2-6	NA	CASSLTGSRSGANVLTF	TGTGCCAGCAGCTTAACAGGGTCTCGCTCTGGGGCCAACGTCCTGACTTTC
TRBD1	TRBV2	TRBJ2-1	few	CASNPGGSVEQFF	TGTGCCAGCAACCCAGGGGGCTCCGTTGAGCAGTTCTTC
NA	TRBV6-1	TRBJ1-1	once	CASSEESDSRAFF	TGTGCCAGCAGTGAAGAGTCGGACTCGCGAGCTTTCTTT
NA	TRBV10-3	TRBJ2-5	NA	CAASYERETQYF	TGTGCCGCCTCCTATGAACGGGAGACCCAGTACTTC
TRBD1	TRBV7-8	TRBJ1-6	NA	CASSLPGGAYNSPLHF	TGTGCCAGCAGCCTTCCAGGGGGTGCCTATAATTCACCCCTCCACTTT
NA	TRBV13	TRBJ1-2	NA	CASSLRGPSNYGYTF	TGTGCCAGCAGCTTGAGGGGACCGTCTAACTATGGCTACACCTTC
NA	TRBV7-2	TRBJ2-1	NA	CASSLATSLEGNEQFF	TGTGCCAGCAGCTTAGCCACTAGTCTTGAGGGAAATGAGCAGTTCTTC
TRBD1	TRBV7-9	TRBJ2-7	NA	CASSFSGGDEQYF	TGTGCCAGCAGCTTCTCAGGGGGAGACGAGCAGTACTTC
NA	TRBV30	TRBJ1-3	NA	CAWSVKGGVSGNTIYF	TGTGCCTGGAGTGTAAAGGGGGGAGTGTCTGGAAACACCATATATTTT
TRBD2	TRBV5-4	TRBJ2-1	few	CASSRGIGTSGVIYNEQFF	TGTGCCAGCAGCCGGGGTATAGGGACTAGCGGGGTGATCTACAATGAGCAGTTCTTC
NA	TRBV18	TRBJ1-4	NA	CASSPVATNEKLFF	TGTGCCAGCTCACCAGTTGCAACTAATGAAAAACTGTTTTTT
TRBD1	TRBV6-5	TRBJ2-2	NA	CASSRQGGTGELFF	TGTGCCAGCAGTCGACAGGGTGGGACCGGGGAGCTGTTTTTT
NA	TRBV7-6	TRBJ2-3	NA	CASSYGPGTDTQYF	TGTGCCAGCAGCTACGGACCCGGCACAGATACGCAGTATTTT
NA	TRBV6-5	TRBJ1-2	medium-sized	CASSYSMLDPNYGYTF	TGTGCCAGCAGTTACTCGATGTTGGACCCAAACTATGGCTACACCTTC
NA	TRBV7-9	TRBJ1-4	NA	CASRGADRNEKLFF	TGTGCCAGCAGGGGGGCTGACCGAAATGAAAAACTGTTTTTT
NA	TRBV10-3	TRBJ1-5	NA	CAISVDSYQPQHF	TGTGCCATCAGTGTTGACTCTTATCAGCCCCAGCATTTT
NA	TRBV19	TRBJ1-6	NA	CASSIGLTPLHF	TGTGCCAGTAGTATTGGACTTACACCCCTCCACTTT
NA	TRBV5-1	TRBJ2-3	NA	CASSLDSTDTQYF	TGCGCCAGCAGCTTGGACTCCACAGATACGCAGTATTTT
NA	TRBV27	TRBJ1-1	NA	CASSFGLNTEAFF	TGTGCCAGCAGTTTCGGGTTGAACACTGAAGCTTTCTTT
NA	TRBV4-1	TRBJ1-5	NA	CASSQVDMGFLSNQPQHF	TGCGCCAGCAGCCAAGTGGACATGGGGTTTTTGAGCAATCAGCCCCAGCATTTT
NA	TRBV6-1	TRBJ1-2	NA	CASSEGLPAF	TGTGCCAGCAGTGAGGGACTCCCTGCATTC
NA	TRBV5-4	TRBJ2-7	NA	CASSLEADRGEQYF	TGTGCCAGCAGCTTGGAAGCTGACAGAGGCGAGCAGTACTTC
TRBD1	TRBV6-6	TRBJ1-6	NA	CASSLTGVNSPLHF	TGTGCCAGCAGCCTCACAGGGGTTAATTCACCCCTCCACTTT
TRBD2	TRBV2	TRBJ2-6	NA	CASPTSGGPSGANVLTF	TGTGCCAGCCCGACTAGCGGGGGACCTTCTGGGGCCAACGTCCTGACTTTC
TRBD1	TRBV6-1	TRBJ1-5	NA	CASSAGTGGTGLQPQHF	TGTGCCAGCAGTGCCGGGACAGGGGGGACGGGTCTTCAGCCCCAGCATTTT
TRBD1	TRBV6-6	TRBJ2-7	NA	CASSYSRDRDEQYF	TGTGCCAGCAGTTACTCGAGGGACAGGGATGAGCAGTACTTC
NA	TRBV2	TRBJ1-2	NA	CASNPDRLKGGYTF	TGTGCCAGCAATCCTGACAGGTTGAAGGGTGGCTACACCTTC
NA	TRBV7-9	TRBJ2-1	NA	CASQIYNEQFF	TGTGCCAGCCAGATCTACAATGAGCAGTTCTTC
NA	TRBV5-1	TRBJ2-7	once	CASSPFSSGSYEQYF	TGCGCCAGCAGCCCGTTCAGTAGCGGATCCTACGAGCAGTACTTC
TRBD1	TRBV2	TRBJ2-3	NA	CASSVTGGTDTQYF	TGTGCCAGCAGCGTTACAGGGGGCACAGATACGCAGTATTTT
NA	TRBV2	TRBJ1-3	NA	CASTVESSGNTIYF	TGTGCCAGCACTGTGGAGAGTTCTGGAAACACCATATATTTT
NA	TRBV15	TRBJ1-1	NA	CATSGAGTTRMNTEAFF	TGTGCCACCAGCGGAGCCGGGACCACTCGAATGAACACTGAAGCTTTCTTT
NA	TRBV5-6	TRBJ2-7	once	CASSRPSNEQYF	TGTGCCAGCAGCCGACCATCCAACGAGCAGTACTTC
TRBD2	TRBV5-6	TRBJ2-6	few	CASSYSGLAGGANVLTF	TGTGCCAGCAGCTACTCGGGACTAGCGGGCGGGGCCAACGTCCTGACTTTC
NA	TRBV2	TRBJ2-2	NA	CASMGRGELFF	TGTGCCAGCATGGGGAGGGGGGAGCTGTTTTTT
TRBD2	TRBV9	TRBJ2-1	NA	CASSAAPAASGGHNEQFF	TGTGCCAGCAGCGCCGCGCCGGCAGCCAGCGGGGGGCACAATGAGCAGTTCTTC
TRBD1	TRBV7-9	TRBJ2-7	NA	CASSKDRGWYEQYF	TGTGCCAGCAGCAAGGACAGGGGTTGGTACGAGCAGTACTTC
TRBD1	TRBV5-5	TRBJ2-1	few	CASSPPTGGADNEQFF	TGTGCCAGCAGCCCCCCGACAGGGGGCGCCGACAATGAGCAGTTCTTC
NA	TRBV5-1	TRBJ1-1	NA	CASSPWGTPGLNTEAFF	TGCGCCAGCAGTCCCTGGGGGACTCCCGGTCTGAACACTGAAGCTTTCTTT
TRBD1	TRBV2	TRBJ2-3	NA	CASQGDISDTQYF	TGTGCCAGCCAGGGGGACATCTCAGATACGCAGTATTTT
TRBD1	TRBV7-3	TRBJ2-1	NA	CASSTDRDNEQFF	TGTGCCAGCAGCACGGACAGGGACAATGAGCAGTTCTTC
TRBD1	TRBV19	TRBJ1-1	NA	CASRGQGGTEAFF	TGTGCCAGTAGGGGACAGGGTGGCACTGAAGCTTTCTTT
TRBD2	TRBV4-2	TRBJ2-2	NA	CASSQDLAGDTGELFF	TGTGCCAGCAGCCAAGATCTAGCGGGGGACACCGGGGAGCTGTTTTTT
NA	TRBV10-1	TRBJ2-3	NA	CASSPGGVSTDTQYF	TGCGCCAGCAGTCCGGGTGGGGTTTCCACAGATACGCAGTATTTT
NA	TRBV28	TRBJ2-1	NA	CASTAPPWGQFF	TGTGCCAGCACCGCGCCCCCATGGGGGCAGTTCTTC